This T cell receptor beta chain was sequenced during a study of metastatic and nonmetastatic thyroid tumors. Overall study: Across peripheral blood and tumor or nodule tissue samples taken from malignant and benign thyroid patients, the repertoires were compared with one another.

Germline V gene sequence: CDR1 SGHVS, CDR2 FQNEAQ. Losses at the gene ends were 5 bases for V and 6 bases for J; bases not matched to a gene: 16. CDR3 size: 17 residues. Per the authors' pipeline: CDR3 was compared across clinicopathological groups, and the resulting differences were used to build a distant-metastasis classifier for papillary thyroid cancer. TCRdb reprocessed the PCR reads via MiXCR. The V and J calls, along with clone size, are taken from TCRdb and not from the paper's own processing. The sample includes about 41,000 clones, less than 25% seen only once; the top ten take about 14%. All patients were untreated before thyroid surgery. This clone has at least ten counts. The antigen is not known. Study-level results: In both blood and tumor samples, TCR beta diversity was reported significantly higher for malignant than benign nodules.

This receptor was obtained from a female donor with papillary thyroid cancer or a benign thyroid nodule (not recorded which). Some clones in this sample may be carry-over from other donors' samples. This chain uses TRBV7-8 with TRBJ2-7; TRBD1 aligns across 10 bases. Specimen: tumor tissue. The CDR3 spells CASSRTGWDRGKGEQYF. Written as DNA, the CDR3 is TGTGCCAGCAGCAGGACGGGGTGGGACAGGGGAAAGGGCGAGCAGTACTTC.